The sequence of this T cell receptor beta chain was determined in a study of blood T cells in healthy people across ages. Study-level findings and limits: A roughly linear fall in TCR beta diversity per million T cells was seen with increasing age.

Aged about 6 to 95, donors were systemically healthy Caucasians from Russia. Total RNA was extracted at no less than 5 micrograms per sample. The CDR3 contains 12 residues. V gave up 4 bases and J gave up 4 bases, with 7 bases separating them. The germline V gene encodes CDR1 MGHDK and CDR2 SYGVNS. This clonotype came up once. What it binds is unknown. Primed by a sample-barcoded 5' primer and a J-beta primer mix, a second PCR proceeded for about 6 to 11 cycles. TCRdb reprocessed the 5' RACE reads via MiXCR and lists one record per CDR3 protein. The sample yields some 1,800,000 distinct CDR3 sequences, about two fifths seen once.

This clonotype was obtained from a human donor in good health. The V gene is TRBV25-1, the J gene TRBJ1-1, with D hard to call. The specimen sequenced was blood. CDR3 in DNA: TGTGCCAGCAGTGCCCTCCTCACTGAAGCTTTCTTT. Protein product: CASSALLTEAFF.